The 12 T cell receptor beta chains listed next were all sequenced from one sample in a study of CD8+CD57+ T cells in acquired aplastic anemia. Patients selected for sequencing had displayed CD8+CD57+ cell expansion by flow cytometry. Genomic DNA was employed as the template in profiling TCR beta VDJ and CDR3. TCRdb fed the reads into MiXCR, producing one record per CDR3 protein. The sample has under 250,000 distinct CDR3 sequences, 65% seen once. The sample taken for sequencing was sorted CD4+, CD8+, or CD8+CD57+ T cells (not recorded which) from PBMCs. The receptors originated from a human donor with aplastic anemia.

The sample holds one count of this clonotype. V is TRBV12-3 or TRBV12-4 and J is TRBJ2-7, with unresolved D. The V end lost 4 bases, the J end lost 2 bases, and 9 bases lay between the germline ends. The CDR3 is 13 residues long. The CDR3 spells CASSYSQTYEQYF. In DNA, the CDR3 is TGTGCCAGCAGTTACTCTCAGACCTACGAGCAGTACTTC.

The rearrangement joins TRBV12-3 or TRBV12-4 to TRBJ1-2; tentatively, D is TRBD1 (6 bases). The CDR3 contains 15 residues. V lost 7 bases to trimming and J lost 3 bases, with 18 bases between them. The CDR3 sequence: CASTARGRYYYGYTF. The CDR3 DNA follows: TGTGCCAGCACCGCCAGGGGCCGTTATTACTATGGCTACACCTTC.

This chain joins TRBV7-6 and TRBJ2-1, with 11 bases identical to TRBD2. The CDR3 runs 15 residues. The J segment lost 10 bases and the V segment lost 1 base, leaving 6 bases of the junction unmatched. CDR1 and CDR2 (germline): SGHVS, FNYEAQ. Here the CDR3 reads CASSLVSGGAGEQFF. DNA of the CDR3: TGTGCCAGCAGCTTAGTTAGCGGGGGGGCCGGGGAGCAGTTCTTC.

This clonotype occurred a few times. This rearrangement joins TRBV5-1 to TRBJ2-7; D possibly uses TRBD1 or TRBD2 (5 bases each). V dropped 1 base and J dropped 0 bases, with 11 bases sitting between them. The CDR3 is 15 residues long. CDR1 and CDR2 (germline): SGHRS, YFSETQ. The CDR3 sequence: CASSLLRGSSYEQYF. DNA for the CDR3: TGCGCCAGCAGCTTGCTTCGGGGCAGCTCCTACGAGCAGTACTTC.

V usage is TRBV6-2 or TRBV6-3 and J usage is TRBJ2-7; no clear D. This CDR3 has 13 residues. CDR1 and CDR2 (germline): MNHEY, SVGEGT. V lost 2 bases, J lost 6 bases, and 11 bases lay in between. The CDR3 DNA reads as TGTGCCAGCAGTTACCGGCAGCCTGGCGAGCAGTACTTC. This gives the protein CASSYRQPGEQYF.

The chain links TRBV19 to TRBJ2-7; 7 bases map to TRBD1. The length of the CDR3 is 14 residues. Germline CDR1 is LNHDA and CDR2 is SQIVND (reference sequence). The V gene end was trimmed by 8 bases and the J gene end by 6 bases; junction bases not matched to a gene: 13. The CDR3 nucleotides are TGTGCCAGTCGCCAGACAGGGTCTCGAGGCGAGCAGTACTTC. This codes for CASRQTGSRGEQYF.

This chain links TRBV29-1 with TRBJ1-6; D not resolved. Germline CDR1 reads SQVTM; CDR2 reads ANQGSEA. The CDR3 extends over 13 amino acids. V was clipped by 6 bases and J by 5 bases, with 11 bases between them. The DNA of the CDR3 is TGCAGCGTCTCCGGACGGGATAATTCACCCCTCCACTTT. It specifies CSVSGRDNSPLHF.

The CDR3 region is CASSPRQGALEQYF. The CDR3 nucleotides read TGTGCCAGCAGCCCCCGACAGGGGGCCCTCGAGCAGTACTTC. V usage is TRBV6-5 and J usage is TRBJ2-7, with 10 positions matching TRBD1. V dropped 6 bases and J dropped 6; count of bases not matched to a gene: 8. Per germline, CDR1 MNHEY and CDR2 SVGAGI. The CDR3 is 14 residues long.

The chain combines TRBV6-6 with TRBJ2-6, with TRBD1 as a possible D gene (5 bases). CDR3 length equals 17 residues. Germline CDR1 is MNHNY and CDR2 is SVGAGI (reference sequence). V lost 5 bases and J 0 bases, leaving 14 bases between the germline ends. CDR3: CASSPYRSSSGANVLTF. CDR3 DNA: TGTGCCAGCAGTCCCTACAGGTCCAGCTCTGGGGCCAACGTCCTGACTTTC.

The gene calls are TRBV24-1 and TRBJ2-7; 7 nucleotides agree with TRBD2. With 3 bases clipped from V and 3 bases from J, the junction kept 1 base outside the gene matches. This CDR3 has 13 residues. Germline values: CDR1 KGHDR, CDR2 SFDVKD. CDR3: CATSDPGGYEQYF. The CDR3 nucleotides are TGTGCCACCAGTGATCCGGGGGGCTACGAGCAGTACTTC.

The chain joins TRBV30 to TRBJ2-2, with a tentative D call TRBD1 (6 bases). The germline CDR1 and CDR2 sequences are GTSNPN and SVGIG (reference sequence). The CDR3 covers 16 residues. V lost 3 bases to trimming and J lost 7 bases, with 21 bases between them. CDR3 residues: CAWSSPGTLINGELFF. The CDR3 DNA reads TGTGCCTGGAGCTCCCCCGGGACATTAATAAACGGGGAGCTGTTTTTT.

The chain is built from TRBV9 and TRBJ2-7, with TRBD2 matching 10 bases. V lost 3 bases and J lost 1; bases outside the gene matches: 1. This CDR3 comprises 14 residues. Germline CDR1 and CDR2: SGDLS and YYNGEE. The DNA for the CDR3 is TGTGCCAGCAGCGAGACTAGCGGGTCCTACGAGCAGTACTTC. This sequence encodes CASSETSGSYEQYF.